This TCR beta chain was found in a study of blood T cell repertoires in COVID-19. Study-wide context: The United States, Italy and Spain provided the acute and convalescent COVID-19 samples. Nucleic acid was either cDNA or gDNA, and it came from T cells, B-cell-depleted T cells, or PBMCs.

Participants spanned ages about 18 to 90 years and resided in 20 to 25 US areas. Clinical histories supplied by participants themselves formed the basis of cohort assignment. Data came from immunoSEQ multiplex PCR; TCRdb stores just in-frame clones and leaves some out. The repertoire holds 200,000 to 250,000 clones, with roughly 88% as singletons. Germline CDR1 is MNHEY and CDR2 is SVGAGI. V was clipped by 7 bases and J by 4 bases; unmatched bases: 6. This CDR3 has 14 residues. The chain is built from TRBV6-5 and TRBJ1-5, with 8 bases matching TRBD1. The sequence was collected from a woman in her forties with acute COVID-19. The sample was PBMCs or T cells enriched from blood (not recorded which). The CDR3 nucleotides read TGTGCCAGCACTGGACAGGGCGGAAATCAGCCCCAGCATTTT. This encodes CASTGQGGNQPQHF.